This is a list of T cell receptor beta chains from one sample in a study. Via MiXCR, TCRdb re-called the multiplex PCR reads, giving one row per CDR3 protein. The table has under 700 distinct CDR3 sequences, less than 20% seen once. The specimen was tumor-infiltrating Tregs sorted from the breast tumor. All receptors derive from a female donor with breast cancer. The CDR3 runs from the conserved cysteine through the conserved F or W. A D gene is named only where the DNA matches it firmly. Where a row states a size, it is once, few, many or the class of an expanded clone; other rows omit it.

D gene: TRBD1
clone size: large
V gene: TRBV12-3/TRBV12-4
J gene: TRBJ1-2
CDR3 DNA: TGTGCCAGCAGCCCCGACCGGGACAGGGGCTATGGCTACACCTTC
CDR3 protein: CASSPDRDRGYGYTF

D gene: .
clone size: medium-sized
V gene: TRBV12-3/TRBV12-4
J gene: TRBJ1-2
CDR3 DNA: TGTGCCAGCAGTCAAAGAACTGACACTTATGGCTACACCTTC
CDR3 protein: CASSQRTDTYGYTF

D gene: .
clone size: medium-sized
V gene: TRBV12-3/TRBV12-4
J gene: TRBJ1-2
CDR3 DNA: TGTGCCAGCAGTTTTGGAGGGATTAATGGCTACACCTTC
CDR3 protein: CASSFGGINGYTF

D gene: .
clone size: medium-sized
V gene: TRBV12-3/TRBV12-4
J gene: TRBJ1-2
CDR3 DNA: TGTGCCAGTGCGAGGGACGGATCCTATGGCTACACCTTC
CDR3 protein: CASARDGSYGYTF

D gene: TRBD1
clone size: medium-sized
V gene: TRBV12-3/TRBV12-4
J gene: TRBJ1-2
CDR3 DNA: TGTGCCAGCAGTACATACCGGGACAGGGAGGGCAGAAGCTATGGCTACACCTTC
CDR3 protein: CASSTYRDREGRSYGYTF

D gene: TRBD1
clone size: .
V gene: TRBV12-3/TRBV12-4
J gene: TRBJ1-2
CDR3 DNA: TGTGCCAGCAGTCCGAGACAGGGTATGGGCTATGGCTACACCTTC
CDR3 protein: CASSPRQGMGYGYTF

D gene: .
clone size: medium-sized
V gene: TRBV12-3/TRBV12-4
J gene: TRBJ1-2
CDR3 DNA: TGTGCCAGCTGCTGGGGTAGGGATGGCTACACCTTC
CDR3 protein: CASCWGRDGYTF

D gene: TRBD1
clone size: .
V gene: TRBV12-3/TRBV12-4
J gene: TRBJ1-2
CDR3 DNA: TGTGCCAGCAGCACAGGACAGGGTAATGGCTACACCTTC
CDR3 protein: CASSTGQGNGYTF

D gene: .
clone size: large
V gene: TRBV12-3/TRBV12-4
J gene: TRBJ1-2
CDR3 DNA: TGTGCCAGCAGTTTTCTGGCGGGCGACTATGGCTACACCTTC
CDR3 protein: CASSFLAGDYGYTF

D gene: TRBD1
clone size: .
V gene: TRBV12-3/TRBV12-4
J gene: TRBJ1-2
CDR3 DNA: TGTGCCAGCAGTTCCGGGACAGCCTATGGCTACACCTTC
CDR3 protein: CASSSGTAYGYTF

D gene: TRBD1
clone size: medium-sized
V gene: TRBV12-3/TRBV12-4
J gene: TRBJ1-2
CDR3 DNA: TGTGCCAGCAGTCCAACGGGACAGGGCGGCTATGGCTACACCTTC
CDR3 protein: CASSPTGQGGYGYTF

D gene: .
clone size: medium-sized
V gene: TRBV12-3/TRBV12-4
J gene: TRBJ1-2
CDR3 DNA: TGTGCCAGCAGTTTAGAGGGAACGTACTATGGCTACACCTTC
CDR3 protein: CASSLEGTYYGYTF

D gene: .
clone size: few
V gene: TRBV12-3/TRBV12-4
J gene: TRBJ1-2
CDR3 DNA: TGTGCCAGCAGCCAGGGATTGACGGTCAACTATGGCTACACCTTC
CDR3 protein: CASSQGLTVNYGYTF

D gene: TRBD1
clone size: many
V gene: TRBV12-3/TRBV12-4
J gene: TRBJ1-2
CDR3 DNA: TGTGCCAGCAGCTGGACAGGAGGCGGCTATGGCTACACCTTC
CDR3 protein: CASSWTGGGYGYTF

D gene: TRBD1
clone size: .
V gene: TRBV12-3/TRBV12-4
J gene: TRBJ1-2
CDR3 DNA: TGTGCCAGCAGCTTCCCGGACAGGGGCGATCATGGCTACACCTTC
CDR3 protein: CASSFPDRGDHGYTF

D gene: TRBD1
clone size: medium-sized
V gene: TRBV12-3/TRBV12-4
J gene: TRBJ1-2
CDR3 DNA: TGTGCCAGCAGTTTAATGGACAGGGATGGCGGCTACACCTTC
CDR3 protein: CASSLMDRDGGYTF

D gene: .
clone size: medium-sized
V gene: TRBV12-3/TRBV12-4
J gene: TRBJ1-2
CDR3 DNA: TGTGCCAGCAGTTTAGACGGGACTGCTACCTATGGCTACACCTTC
CDR3 protein: CASSLDGTATYGYTF

D gene: .
clone size: .
V gene: TRBV12-3/TRBV12-4
J gene: TRBJ1-2
CDR3 DNA: TGTGCCAGCAGCCCCAGACCCAGAGCTAACTATGGCTACACCTTC
CDR3 protein: CASSPRPRANYGYTF

D gene: .
clone size: medium-sized
V gene: TRBV12-3/TRBV12-4
J gene: TRBJ1-2
CDR3 DNA: TGTGCCAGCAGTTTCGGGAGGGGCTTCTATGGCTACACCTTC
CDR3 protein: CASSFGRGFYGYTF

D gene: .
clone size: medium-sized
V gene: TRBV12-3/TRBV12-4
J gene: TRBJ1-2
CDR3 DNA: TGTGCCAGCAGTTTAGAACCAGGAGGTGGCTACACCTTC
CDR3 protein: CASSLEPGGGYTF

D gene: .
clone size: many
V gene: TRBV12-3/TRBV12-4
J gene: TRBJ1-2
CDR3 DNA: TGTGCCAGCAGTTTAAATGGGGCGCGGGGCTACACCTTC
CDR3 protein: CASSLNGARGYTF

D gene: TRBD1
clone size: large
V gene: TRBV12-3/TRBV12-4
J gene: TRBJ1-2
CDR3 DNA: TGTGCCAGCAGCCTAGACAGGGTCCAAGGCTACACCTTC
CDR3 protein: CASSLDRVQGYTF

D gene: .
clone size: medium-sized
V gene: TRBV12-3/TRBV12-4
J gene: TRBJ1-2
CDR3 DNA: TGTGCCAGCAGTTTGTCGGGTCGGGGCTACACCTTC
CDR3 protein: CASSLSGRGYTF

D gene: .
clone size: medium-sized
V gene: TRBV12-3/TRBV12-4
J gene: TRBJ1-2
CDR3 DNA: TGTGCCAGCAGTTTGACAAACTATGGCTACACCTTC
CDR3 protein: CASSLTNYGYTF

D gene: .
clone size: .
V gene: TRBV12-3/TRBV12-4
J gene: TRBJ1-2
CDR3 DNA: TGTGCCAGCAGTTTGGAGAGGCTTTCAAGTGGCTACACCTTC
CDR3 protein: CASSLERLSSGYTF

D gene: .
clone size: large
V gene: TRBV12-3/TRBV12-4
J gene: TRBJ1-2
CDR3 DNA: TGTGCCAGCAGTTTAGCCTCGGCGGGAGCGGTTGGCTACACCTTC
CDR3 protein: CASSLASAGAVGYTF

D gene: TRBD1
clone size: .
V gene: TRBV12-3/TRBV12-4
J gene: TRBJ1-2
CDR3 DNA: TGTGCCAGCAGGGCGACAGGGGTGAGTGTTGGCTACACCTTC
CDR3 protein: CASRATGVSVGYTF

D gene: .
clone size: large
V gene: TRBV12-3/TRBV12-4
J gene: TRBJ1-2
CDR3 DNA: TGTGCCAGCAGACCGGACAGAGTCTATGGCTACACCTTC
CDR3 protein: CASRPDRVYGYTF

D gene: .
clone size: .
V gene: TRBV12-3/TRBV12-4
J gene: TRBJ1-2
CDR3 DNA: TGTGCCAGCAGTACGCTTTCGGGGCTTACTGGCTACACCTTC
CDR3 protein: CASSTLSGLTGYTF

D gene: .
clone size: large
V gene: TRBV12-3/TRBV12-4
J gene: TRBJ1-2
CDR3 DNA: TGTGCCAGCAGTCCGACCTTGGGCCGAGCTAACTATGGCTACACCTTC
CDR3 protein: CASSPTLGRANYGYTF

D gene: .
clone size: large
V gene: TRBV12-3/TRBV12-4
J gene: TRBJ1-2
CDR3 DNA: TGTGCCAGCAGCCTTAAGACAGATAACTATGGCTACACCTTC
CDR3 protein: CASSLKTDNYGYTF

D gene: .
clone size: medium-sized
V gene: TRBV12-3/TRBV12-4
J gene: TRBJ1-2
CDR3 DNA: TGTGCCAGCAGTCCCCGAACAGGGCTCAGTGGCTACACCTTC
CDR3 protein: CASSPRTGLSGYTF

D gene: .
clone size: large
V gene: TRBV12-3/TRBV12-4
J gene: TRBJ1-2
CDR3 DNA: TGTGCCAGCAGTTCCCGGACAGAAATTTTGGATTTTAACTATGGCTACACCTTC
CDR3 protein: CASSSRTEILDFNYGYTF

D gene: .
clone size: medium-sized
V gene: TRBV12-3/TRBV12-4
J gene: TRBJ1-2
CDR3 DNA: TGTGCCAGCAGTTTAGGAGGGTATCTCGATGGCTACACCTTC
CDR3 protein: CASSLGGYLDGYTF

D gene: .
clone size: large
V gene: TRBV12-3/TRBV12-4
J gene: TRBJ1-2
CDR3 DNA: TGTGCCAGCAGTTTAAGGTCAGCAACTAACTATGGCTACACCTTC
CDR3 protein: CASSLRSATNYGYTF

D gene: TRBD1
clone size: medium-sized
V gene: TRBV12-3/TRBV12-4
J gene: TRBJ1-2
CDR3 DNA: TGTGCCAGCAGTAGACAGGGCGGTGGCTACACCTTC
CDR3 protein: CASSRQGGGYTF

D gene: TRBD1
clone size: large
V gene: TRBV12-3/TRBV12-4
J gene: TRBJ1-2
CDR3 DNA: TGTGCCAGCAGCCCCGGGACAGGGCTTAACTATGGCTACACCTTC
CDR3 protein: CASSPGTGLNYGYTF

D gene: .
clone size: once
V gene: TRBV12-3/TRBV12-4
J gene: TRBJ1-2
CDR3 DNA: TGTGCCAGCAGTCCTAACGGGGATGGCTACACCTTC
CDR3 protein: CASSPNGDGYTF

D gene: .
clone size: large
V gene: TRBV12-3/TRBV12-4
J gene: TRBJ1-2
CDR3 DNA: TGTGCCAGCAGTCCCGGACAAGCTAACTATGGCTACACCTTC
CDR3 protein: CASSPGQANYGYTF

D gene: .
clone size: medium-sized
V gene: TRBV12-3/TRBV12-4
J gene: TRBJ1-2
CDR3 DNA: TGTGCCAGCAGTATCAGGGAAAGGGACGGCTACACCTTC
CDR3 protein: CASSIRERDGYTF

D gene: .
clone size: large
V gene: TRBV12-3/TRBV12-4
J gene: TRBJ1-2
CDR3 DNA: TGTGCCAGCACTCCCTCGGAAAGAGCTAACTATGGCTACACCTTC
CDR3 protein: CASTPSERANYGYTF

D gene: .
clone size: large
V gene: TRBV12-3/TRBV12-4
J gene: TRBJ1-2
CDR3 DNA: TGTGCCAGCAGTTTACAGGACAGACGCCATGGCTACACCTTC
CDR3 protein: CASSLQDRRHGYTF

D gene: TRBD1
clone size: large
V gene: TRBV12-3/TRBV12-4
J gene: TRBJ1-2
CDR3 DNA: TGTGCCAGCAGCCGTACAGGGGCCCATGGCTACACCTTC
CDR3 protein: CASSRTGAHGYTF

D gene: .
clone size: few
V gene: TRBV12-3/TRBV12-4
J gene: TRBJ1-2
CDR3 DNA: TGTGCCAGCAGTCTACTCAACACAGCTCGCTATGGCTACACCTTC
CDR3 protein: CASSLLNTARYGYTF

D gene: .
clone size: large
V gene: TRBV12-3/TRBV12-4
J gene: TRBJ1-2
CDR3 DNA: TGTGCCAGCAGTTTAGGAGTGGGGTTAGATGGCTACACCTTC
CDR3 protein: CASSLGVGLDGYTF

D gene: TRBD1
clone size: medium-sized
V gene: TRBV12-3/TRBV12-4
J gene: TRBJ1-2
CDR3 DNA: TGTGCCAGCAGTTGGACAGGGCGTTCTGGCTACACCTTC
CDR3 protein: CASSWTGRSGYTF

D gene: TRBD1
clone size: .
V gene: TRBV12-3/TRBV12-4
J gene: TRBJ1-2
CDR3 DNA: TGTGCCAGCAGTTTGACAGGGTGGGATGGCTACACCTTC
CDR3 protein: CASSLTGWDGYTF

D gene: TRBD1
clone size: .
V gene: TRBV12-3/TRBV12-4
J gene: TRBJ1-2
CDR3 DNA: TGTGCCAGCAGTTTATTGACAGGGGAGTATGGCTACACCTTC
CDR3 protein: CASSLLTGEYGYTF

D gene: .
clone size: .
V gene: TRBV12-3/TRBV12-4
J gene: TRBJ1-2
CDR3 DNA: TGTGCCAGCAGTCTGGAGGATGGCTACACCTTC
CDR3 protein: CASSLEDGYTF

D gene: .
clone size: once
V gene: TRBV12-3/TRBV12-4
J gene: TRBJ1-2
CDR3 DNA: TGTGCCAGCAGTCCAGGTGATCGGGCGTACACCTTC
CDR3 protein: CASSPGDRAYTF

D gene: TRBD1
clone size: medium-sized
V gene: TRBV12-3/TRBV12-4
J gene: TRBJ1-2
CDR3 DNA: TGTGCCAGCAGGCGGACAGGTACCCTCCTCAATGGCTACACCTTC
CDR3 protein: CASRRTGTLLNGYTF

D gene: TRBD1
clone size: .
V gene: TRBV12-3/TRBV12-4
J gene: TRBJ1-2
CDR3 DNA: TGTGCCAGCAGTTACCGGGACAGATCTGTCTACACCTTC
CDR3 protein: CASSYRDRSVYTF